These 9 T cell receptor beta chains came from one sample sequenced in a study of radiation and T cells in renal cell carcinoma. Method: immunoSEQ multiplex PCR; TCRdb's copy keeps in-frame clones and lacks some. The sample comprises 60,000 to 95,000 clones, 83% of which are singletons, and roughly 2.2% rests with the top ten. Regarding time point: blood 4 weeks post-SBRT, at nephrectomy. Stated treatment: 15 Gy SBRT to primary tumor, nephrectomy 4 weeks later. Source: blood, taken from a patient whose treatment included radiotherapy and nephrectomy. These receptors were obtained from a woman aged 60-70 years with renal cell carcinoma.

The chain carries TRBV5-6 and TRBJ1-3; TRBD1 is a possible D gene (6 bases). Germline-derived CDR1 and CDR2 are SGHDT and YYEEEE. The CDR3 totals 14 residues. The V and J ends lost 3 bases and 3 bases respectively, with 10 bases between them. CDR3 loop: CASSSGTRGNTIYF. DNA for the CDR3: TGTGCCAGCAGCTCAGGGACACGTGGAAACACCATATATTTT.

CDR3 in amino acids: CASSLGWTSEGYEQFF. CDR3 coding DNA: TGCGCCAGCAGCTTGGGGTGGACTAGCGAGGGTTATGAGCAGTTCTTC. The chain links TRBV5-1 to TRBJ2-1; TRBD2 matches at 9 bases. Germline values: CDR1 SGHRS, CDR2 YFSETQ. The CDR3 is 16 amino acids. Trimming at V came to 0 bases and at J to 8 bases, leaving 9 bases not matched to a gene.

The rearrangement links TRBV5-8 to TRBJ2-5; 10 nucleotides match TRBD1. Per the germline V gene, CDR1 is SGHTS and CDR2 is YDEGEE. The CDR3 runs 16 residues. With 4 bases clipped from V and 5 bases from J, the junction kept 11 bases outside the gene matches. The CDR3 DNA reads as TGTGCCAGCAGCGGAACCGGGACAGGGGTTTTGGAGACCCAGTACTTC. Translating it yields CASSGTGTGVLETQYF.

The gene calls are TRBV21-1 and TRBJ2-1; the tabulated D call, TRBD2, remains unverified against the DNA. TRBV21-1 corresponds to a pseudogene. The CDR3 runs to 14 residues. For the CDR3, the DNA is TGTGCCAACAGACTAGCGGGGCGCGTCGATGAGCAGTTCTTC. Translation: CANRLAGRVDEQFF.

This clone was seen once. The chain carries TRBV28 and TRBJ1-1; the D gene is possibly TRBD1 (6 bases). The ends were cut back, 5 bases at V and 4 bases at J, with 14 bases in the middle. Germline CDR1 reads MDHEN; CDR2 reads SYDVKM. CDR3 length equals 14 residues. The CDR3 region is CASSLLGGGTEAFF. CDR3 nucleotides: TGTGCCAGCAGTCTGCTAGGGGGTGGCACTGAAGCTTTCTTT.

The gene calls are TRBV7-9 and TRBJ1-1; weak D call: TRBD1 (5 bases). The V gene's germline CDR1 is SEHNR and CDR2 FQNEAQ (reference sequence). The CDR3 spans 14 residues. The V end was cut by 1 base, the J end by 5 bases, with 11 bases between. In DNA form, the CDR3 reads TGTGCCAGCAGCTTAGTGGTGGGGGGGACTGAAGCTTTCTTT. Translating it yields CASSLVVGGTEAFF. The full variable domain, with the rest looked up from reference TRBV7-9 and TRBJ1-1, is DTGVSQNPRHKITKRGQNVTFRCDPISEHNRLYWYRQTLGQGPEFLTYFQNEAQLEKSRLLSDRFSAERPKGSFSTLEIQRTEQGDSAMYLCASSLVVGGTEAFFGQGTRLTVV.

The gene calls are TRBV2 and TRBJ1-2; D gene ambiguous. The CDR3 extends over 16 amino acids. CDR1 is SNHLY and CDR2 is FYNNEI in the germline V gene. Deletions cut 0 bases from V and 3 bases from J, with 14 bases between. DNA of the CDR3: TGTGCCAGCAGTGAAGCTCCGGAGGGAGGTGACTATGGCTACACCTTC. Residues: CASSEAPEGGDYGYTF. Combining the CDR3 with reference TRBV2 and TRBJ1-2 gives the whole variable domain EPEVTQTPSHQVTQMGQEVILRCVPISNHLYFYWYRQILGQKVEFLVSFYNNEISEKSEIFDDQFSVERPDGSNFTLKIRSTKLEDSAMYFCASSEAPEGGDYGYTFGSGTRLTVV.

This clone is a singleton in its sample. V and J are TRBV2 and TRBJ1-4; the D gene is possibly TRBD1 (5 bases). V gave up 6 bases and J gave up 8 bases, with 13 bases separating them. Germline lookup yields CDR1 SNHLY and CDR2 FYNNEI. The CDR3 extends over 13 amino acids. In nucleotides, the CDR3 is TGTGCCAGCAGACGGGGGGGGAACGAAAAACTGTTTTTT. It codes for CASRRGGNEKLFF. Together with reference TRBV2 and TRBJ1-4, the CDR3 gives the full variable domain: EPEVTQTPSHQVTQMGQEVILRCVPISNHLYFYWYRQILGQKVEFLVSFYNNEISEKSEIFDDQFSVERPDGSNFTLKIRSTKLEDSAMYFCASRRGGNEKLFFGSGTQLSVL.

The rearrangement joins TRBV4-3 to TRBJ1-2; possible D gene TRBD1, 5 bases. Trimming took off 0 bases at V and 4 bases at J, with 12 bases between the two ends. CDR3 length: 15 residues. Looked up from germline, CDR1 is LGHNA and CDR2 is YSLEER. CDR3 region: CASSQDEWQGYGYTF. DNA for the CDR3: TGCGCCAGCAGCCAAGATGAGTGGCAGGGCTATGGCTACACCTTC.